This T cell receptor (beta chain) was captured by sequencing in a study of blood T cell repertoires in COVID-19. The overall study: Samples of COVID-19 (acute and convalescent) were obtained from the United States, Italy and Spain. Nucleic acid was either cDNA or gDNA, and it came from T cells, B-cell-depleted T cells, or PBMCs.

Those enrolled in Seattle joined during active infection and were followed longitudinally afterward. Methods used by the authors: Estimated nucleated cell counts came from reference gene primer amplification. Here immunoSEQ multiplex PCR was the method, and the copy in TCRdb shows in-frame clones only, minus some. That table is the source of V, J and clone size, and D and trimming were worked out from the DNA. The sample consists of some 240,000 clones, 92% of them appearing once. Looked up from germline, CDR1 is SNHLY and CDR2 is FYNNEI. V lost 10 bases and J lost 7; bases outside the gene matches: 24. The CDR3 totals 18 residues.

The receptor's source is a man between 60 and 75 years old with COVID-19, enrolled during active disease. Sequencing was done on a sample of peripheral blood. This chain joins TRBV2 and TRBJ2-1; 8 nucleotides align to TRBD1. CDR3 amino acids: CATRRRSRTKTGDNEQFF. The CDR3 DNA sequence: TGTGCCACCAGACGTAGGTCGCGGACAAAGACAGGGGATAATGAGCAGTTCTTC.